This T cell receptor beta chain is from a study of somatic reversion in DOCK8 deficiency (dated by TCRdb to 2019 to 2021). Some background on the complete study: In the study, T cell receptor beta repertoires were compared across three groups: DOCK8-deficient patients, DOCK8-revertant patients and healthy volunteers. The ways in which somatic reversion of pathogenic DOCK8 variants alters lymphocyte differentiation and function in DOCK8 deficiency were investigated. The DOCK8-deficient patients included in the study had been described in earlier reports. What the authors observed across the whole study: The methods did not specify, sample by sample, whether the source material for each sample was whole blood or PBMCs.

For the TCR repertoire analysis, genomic DNA was extracted either from whole blood samples or from PBMCs. A few DOCK8-revertant patients were sampled, some at multiple time points. Library construction relied on multiplex PCR. TRB libraries were made by one-step amplicon PCR using EuroClonality-NGS primers on 95 to 100 ng genomic DNA. Sequencing of TRB amplicons was performed on Illumina MiSeq instruments using 2 x 250 bp version 2 chemistry. The authors' analysis ran thus. Primary TRB sequence analysis and V(D)J annotation were performed with IMGT/HighV-QUEST. Repertoire diversity and composition were evaluated with VDJtools after nonfunctional clones were removed and downsampling was applied for comparisons between samples. The public reads were run again by TCRdb, first through fastp at Q25 and then through MiXCR, and only productive beta chains were kept. Each entry merges the rows of one CDR3 protein and shows their most common DNA and genes. These V and J calls are TCRdb output, not the study's own analysis. Within this sample are more than 1,300 distinct CDR3 sequences, with approximately 17% of them counted one time only. About three quarters of the sample is in the top ten clones.

V gives up 6 bases and J gives up 1 base, and the segment between their germline ends measures 12 bases. The CDR1 and CDR2 encoded by the germline V gene are MNHEY and SVGEGT. The CDR3, from cysteine to phenylalanine, totals 14 residues. Of all the DNA, just the CDR3 is kept, 42 bases in frame from base 1. This clonotype was seen ten or more times. The antigen it recognizes is unknown. Per-base qualities were not stored, and no clone one base away is much larger. Sequencing was done on a sample of blood. Read against the paper, the sample's cell subset or site label means: DOCK8-deficient patient with somatic reversion. The chain was built from TRBV6-2 or TRBV6-3 and TRBJ1-1, and perhaps TRBD1 as D gene, on 6 matching bases. This receptor was identified in a human donor with DOCK8 deficiency. The DNA is TGTGCCAGCAGCCGGGGGGGGCCGAACACTGAAGCTTTCTTT. This codes for CASSRGGPNTEAFF.